This T cell receptor (beta chain) was sequenced in a study of cytomegalovirus exposure and HLA in healthy donors. With regard to this clone: What it binds is unknown.

The study, taken as a whole, reports: In a later analysis, most CMV-associated TCR beta chains appeared HLA-restricted.

The study ran its PCR with 60 Vbeta and 13 Jbeta primers. This table comes from immunoSEQ multiplex PCR, and its TCRdb copy is limited to in-frame clones, with some not included. The data contain around 140,000 clones, roughly four fifths of them seen just once; the ten biggest clones take up 2.5%. Sample: PBMCs. The sequence came from a male donor in good health and CMV-seronegative.

This CDR3 is CASSYGRVSYNEQFF. The DNA for the CDR3 is TGTGCCAGCAGTTACGGGCGGGTATCCTACAATGAGCAGTTCTTC. The chain employs TRBV6-5 and TRBJ2-1; D might be TRBD2 (5 bases). The ends were cut back, 2 bases at V and 1 base at J, with 9 bases in the middle. CDR3 length: 15 amino acids. Germline V gives CDR1 MNHEY, CDR2 SVGAGI.